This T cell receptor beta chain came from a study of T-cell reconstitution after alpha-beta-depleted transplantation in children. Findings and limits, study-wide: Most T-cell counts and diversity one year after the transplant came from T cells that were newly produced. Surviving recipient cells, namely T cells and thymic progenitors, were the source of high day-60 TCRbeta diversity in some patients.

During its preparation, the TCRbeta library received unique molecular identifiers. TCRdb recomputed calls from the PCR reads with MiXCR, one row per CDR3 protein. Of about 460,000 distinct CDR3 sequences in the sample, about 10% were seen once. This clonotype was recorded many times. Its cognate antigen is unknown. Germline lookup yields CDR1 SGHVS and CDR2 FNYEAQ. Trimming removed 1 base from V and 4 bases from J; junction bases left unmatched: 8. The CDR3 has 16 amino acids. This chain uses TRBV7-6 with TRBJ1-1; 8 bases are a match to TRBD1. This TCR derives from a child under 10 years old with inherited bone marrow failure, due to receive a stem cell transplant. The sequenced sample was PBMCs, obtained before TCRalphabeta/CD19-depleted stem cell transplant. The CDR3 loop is CASSLVSSGQGTEAFF. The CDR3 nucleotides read TGTGCCAGCAGCTTAGTATCTTCCGGACAGGGCACTGAAGCTTTCTTT.